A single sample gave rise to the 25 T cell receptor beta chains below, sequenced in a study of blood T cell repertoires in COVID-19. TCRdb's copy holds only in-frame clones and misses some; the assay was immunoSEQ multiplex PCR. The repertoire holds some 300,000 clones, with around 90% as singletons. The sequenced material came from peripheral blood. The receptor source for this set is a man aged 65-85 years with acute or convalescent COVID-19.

The CDR3 region is CASSPRREGEQFF. CDR3 sequence (DNA): TGTGCCAGCTCACCAAGGCGGGAAGGGGAGCAGTTCTTC. The chain combines TRBV18 with TRBJ2-1, with a tentative D call TRBD2 (6 bases). The ends were cut back, 2 bases at V and 10 bases at J, with 12 bases in the middle. This CDR3 has 13 residues. The germline gives CDR1 KGHSH, CDR2 LQKENI.

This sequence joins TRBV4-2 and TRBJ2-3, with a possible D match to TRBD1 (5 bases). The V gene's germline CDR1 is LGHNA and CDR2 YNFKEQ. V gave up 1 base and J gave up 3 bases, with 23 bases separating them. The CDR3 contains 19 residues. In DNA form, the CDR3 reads TGTGCCAGCAGCCAAGCCCCCAGTGGAAGGGGCGAAAGAACAGATACGCAGTATTTT. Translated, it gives CASSQAPSGRGERTDTQYF.

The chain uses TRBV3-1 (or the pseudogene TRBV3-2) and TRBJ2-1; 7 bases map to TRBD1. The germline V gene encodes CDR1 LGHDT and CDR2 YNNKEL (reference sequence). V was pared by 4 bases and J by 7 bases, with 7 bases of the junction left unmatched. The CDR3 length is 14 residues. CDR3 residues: CASSPWSGGNEQFF. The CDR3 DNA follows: TGTGCCAGCAGCCCTTGGTCAGGGGGAAATGAGCAGTTCTTC.

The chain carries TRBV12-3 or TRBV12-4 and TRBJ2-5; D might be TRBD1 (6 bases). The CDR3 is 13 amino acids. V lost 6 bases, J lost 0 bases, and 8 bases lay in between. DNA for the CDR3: TGTGCCAGCAGCACAGGGAACCAAGAGACCCAGTACTTC. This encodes CASSTGNQETQYF.

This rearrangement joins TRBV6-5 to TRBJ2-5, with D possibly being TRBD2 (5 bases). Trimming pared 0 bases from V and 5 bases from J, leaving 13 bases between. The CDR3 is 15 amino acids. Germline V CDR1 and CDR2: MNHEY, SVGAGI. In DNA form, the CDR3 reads TGTGCCAGCAGTTACTCGACTTCCCCGGGGGAGACCCAGTACTTC. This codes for CASSYSTSPGETQYF.

The CDR3 protein is CASSDSIVAGNQPQHF. The CDR3 bases are TGTGCCAGCAGTGACTCGATAGTGGCAGGGAATCAGCCCCAGCATTTT. The chain joins TRBV6-4 to TRBJ1-5, with TRBD1 as a possible D gene (5 bases). V lost 0 bases, J lost 4 bases, and 13 bases lay in between. The germline V gene encodes CDR1 MRHNA and CDR2 SNTAGT. The CDR3 runs to 16 residues.

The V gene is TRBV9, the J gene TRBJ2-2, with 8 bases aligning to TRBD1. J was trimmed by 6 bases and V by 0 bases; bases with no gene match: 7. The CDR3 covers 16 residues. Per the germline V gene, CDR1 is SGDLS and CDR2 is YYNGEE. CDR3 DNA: TGTGCCAGCAGCGTAGCGGGACAGGCGATCGCCGGGGAGCTGTTTTTT. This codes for CASSVAGQAIAGELFF.

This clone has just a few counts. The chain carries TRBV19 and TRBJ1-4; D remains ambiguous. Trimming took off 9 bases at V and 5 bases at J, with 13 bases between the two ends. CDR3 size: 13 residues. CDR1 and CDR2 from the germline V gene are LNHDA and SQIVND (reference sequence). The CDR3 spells CASSQRRNEKLFF. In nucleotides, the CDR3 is TGTGCCAGCAGTCAAAGGAGAAATGAAAAACTGTTTTTT.

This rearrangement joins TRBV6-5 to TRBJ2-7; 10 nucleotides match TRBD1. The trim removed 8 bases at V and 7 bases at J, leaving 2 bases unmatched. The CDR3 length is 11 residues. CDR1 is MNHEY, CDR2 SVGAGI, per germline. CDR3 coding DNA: TGTGCCAGCGGGGGACAGGGGGAGCAGTACTTC. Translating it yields CASGGQGEQYF.

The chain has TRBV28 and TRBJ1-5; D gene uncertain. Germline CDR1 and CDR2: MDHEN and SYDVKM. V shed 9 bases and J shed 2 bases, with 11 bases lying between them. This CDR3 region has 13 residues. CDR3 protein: CASLSGGNQPQHF. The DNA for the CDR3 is TGTGCCAGTTTATCCGGGGGCAATCAGCCCCAGCATTTT.

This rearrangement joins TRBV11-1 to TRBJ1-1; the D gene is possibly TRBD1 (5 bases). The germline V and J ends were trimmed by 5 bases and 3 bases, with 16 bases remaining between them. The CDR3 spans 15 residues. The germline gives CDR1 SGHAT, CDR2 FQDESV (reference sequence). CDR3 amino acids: CASSPQIAGYTEAFF. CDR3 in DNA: TGTGCCAGCAGCCCCCAGATAGCAGGGTACACTGAAGCTTTCTTT.

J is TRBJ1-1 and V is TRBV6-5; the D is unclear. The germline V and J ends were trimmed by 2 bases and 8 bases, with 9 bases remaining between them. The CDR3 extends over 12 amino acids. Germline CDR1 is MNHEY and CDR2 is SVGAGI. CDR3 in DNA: TGTGCCAGCAGTTACCCAGGAAGCGAAGCTTTCTTT. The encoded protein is CASSYPGSEAFF.

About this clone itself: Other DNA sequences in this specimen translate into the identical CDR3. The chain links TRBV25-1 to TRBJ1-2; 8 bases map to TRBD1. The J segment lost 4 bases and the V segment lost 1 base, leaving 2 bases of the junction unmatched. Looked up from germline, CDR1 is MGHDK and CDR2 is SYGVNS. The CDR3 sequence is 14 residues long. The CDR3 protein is CASSESGTGYGYTF. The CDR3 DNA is TGTGCCAGCAGTGAATCCGGGACAGGCTATGGCTACACCTTC.

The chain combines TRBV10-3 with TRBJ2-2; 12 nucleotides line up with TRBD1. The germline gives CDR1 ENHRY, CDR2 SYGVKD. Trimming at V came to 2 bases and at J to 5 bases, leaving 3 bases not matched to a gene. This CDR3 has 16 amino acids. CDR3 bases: TGTGCCATCAGTGAGGGGGACAGGGGGCAAACCGGGGAGCTGTTTTTT. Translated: CAISEGDRGQTGELFF.

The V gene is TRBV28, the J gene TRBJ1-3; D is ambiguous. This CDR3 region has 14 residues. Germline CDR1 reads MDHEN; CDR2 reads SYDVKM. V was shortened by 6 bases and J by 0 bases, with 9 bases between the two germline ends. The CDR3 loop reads CASRRTNSGNTIYF. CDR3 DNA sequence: TGTGCCAGCAGGCGTACGAACTCTGGAAACACCATATATTTT.

The CDR3 region has the DNA TGTGCCACCAGTATAGCAGGGGATAGCAATCAGCCCCAGCATTTT. This translates into CATSIAGDSNQPQHF. This chain links TRBV24-1 with TRBJ1-5, with D tentatively TRBD1 (6 bases). Per germline, CDR1 KGHDR and CDR2 SFDVKD. The CDR3 runs 15 residues. Trimming cost V 6 bases and J 0 bases, with 11 bases left between them.

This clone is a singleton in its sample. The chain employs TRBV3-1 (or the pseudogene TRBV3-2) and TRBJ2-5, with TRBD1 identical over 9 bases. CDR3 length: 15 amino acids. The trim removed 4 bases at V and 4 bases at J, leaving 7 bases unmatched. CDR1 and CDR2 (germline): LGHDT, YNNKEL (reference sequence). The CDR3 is CASSPRTGVIETQYF. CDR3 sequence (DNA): TGTGCCAGCAGCCCCAGGACAGGGGTCATAGAGACCCAGTACTTC.

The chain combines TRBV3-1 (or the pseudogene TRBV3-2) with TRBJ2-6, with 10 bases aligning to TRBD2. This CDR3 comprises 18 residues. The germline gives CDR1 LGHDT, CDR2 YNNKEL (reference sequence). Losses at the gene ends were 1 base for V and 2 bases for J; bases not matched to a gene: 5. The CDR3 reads CASSQVVAGGTGANVLTF. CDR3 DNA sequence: TGTGCCAGCAGCCAAGTTGTAGCGGGGGGTACTGGGGCCAACGTCCTGACTTTC.

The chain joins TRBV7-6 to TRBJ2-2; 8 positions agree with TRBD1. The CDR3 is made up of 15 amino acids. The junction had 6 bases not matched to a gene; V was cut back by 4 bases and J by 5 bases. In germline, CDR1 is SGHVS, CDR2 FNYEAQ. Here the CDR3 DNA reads TGTGCCAGCAGCTCCCGGACAGGGAATACCGGGGAGCTGTTTTTT. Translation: CASSSRTGNTGELFF.

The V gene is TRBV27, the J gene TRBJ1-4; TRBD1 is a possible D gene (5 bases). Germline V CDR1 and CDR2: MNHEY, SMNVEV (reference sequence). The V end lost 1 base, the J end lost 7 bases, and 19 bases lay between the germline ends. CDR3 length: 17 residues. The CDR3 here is CASSLWAGTGGTEKLFF. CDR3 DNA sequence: TGTGCCAGCAGTTTATGGGCTGGGACCGGGGGAACTGAAAAACTGTTTTTT.

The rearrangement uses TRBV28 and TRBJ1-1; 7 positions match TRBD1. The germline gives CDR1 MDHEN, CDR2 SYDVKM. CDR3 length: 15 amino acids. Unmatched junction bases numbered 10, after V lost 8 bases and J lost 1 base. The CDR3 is CASLGQAQENTEAFF. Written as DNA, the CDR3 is TGTGCCAGCCTCGGACAGGCCCAGGAGAACACTGAAGCTTTCTTT.

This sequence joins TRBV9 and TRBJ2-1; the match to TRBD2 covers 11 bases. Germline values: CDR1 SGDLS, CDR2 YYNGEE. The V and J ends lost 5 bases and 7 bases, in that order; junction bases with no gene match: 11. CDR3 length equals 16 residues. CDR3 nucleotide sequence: TGTGCCAGCAGTGATTTAGCGGGGGGGCCGGGAAATGAGCAGTTCTTC. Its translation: CASSDLAGGPGNEQFF.

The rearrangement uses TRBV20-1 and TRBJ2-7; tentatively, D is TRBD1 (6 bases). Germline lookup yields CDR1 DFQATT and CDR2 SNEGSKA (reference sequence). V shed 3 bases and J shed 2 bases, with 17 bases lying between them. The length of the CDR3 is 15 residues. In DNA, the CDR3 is TGCAGTGCTAGTAACTGGGACAATTCCCCCTACGAGCAGTACTTC. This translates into CSASNWDNSPYEQYF.

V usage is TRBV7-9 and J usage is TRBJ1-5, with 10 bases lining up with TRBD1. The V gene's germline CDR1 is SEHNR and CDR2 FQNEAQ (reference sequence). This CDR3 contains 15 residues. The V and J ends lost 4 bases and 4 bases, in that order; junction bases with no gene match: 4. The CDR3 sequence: CASSSGQGGNQPQHF. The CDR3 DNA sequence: TGTGCCAGCAGCTCTGGACAGGGGGGAAATCAGCCCCAGCATTTT.

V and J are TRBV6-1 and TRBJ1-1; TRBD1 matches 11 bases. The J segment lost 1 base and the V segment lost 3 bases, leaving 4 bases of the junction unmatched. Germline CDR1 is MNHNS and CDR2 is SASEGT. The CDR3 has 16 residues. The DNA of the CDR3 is TGTGCCAGCAGTGAGGGGACAGGGGGATCGAACACTGAAGCTTTCTTT. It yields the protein CASSEGTGGSNTEAFF.